Listed below are T cell receptor beta chains from one sample, sequenced in a study of blood T cell repertoires in COVID-19. Sequencing was performed with immunoSEQ multiplex PCR; in TCRdb, only in-frame clones are kept and a portion is missing. The table records about 150,000 clones, more than 80% of them present only once. The sequenced sample was peripheral blood. The receptors were gathered from a woman between 40 and 55 years old with acute or convalescent COVID-19. Both conserved end residues are part of each CDR3. D genes are given only for firm matches. The listing skips clone size in some rows; elsewhere it reads once, few, many or a size class.

>16|TRBD2|.|TRBJ2-4|TRBV24-1
TGTGCCACCAGTGATGCCCCGGGACTAGGCGGAAACATTCAGTACTTC
CATSDAPGLGGNIQYF
>14|.|few|TRBJ2-5|TRBV7-9
TGTGCCAGCAGCTCCGGACAGAGACAAGAGACCCAGTACTTC
CASSSGQRQETQYF
>14|TRBD2|.|TRBJ2-3|TRBV4-2
TGTGCCAGCAGCCCCCGGACTAGTCCAGATACGCAGTATTTT
CASSPRTSPDTQYF
>18|.|once|TRBJ1-6|TRBV7-9
TGTGCCAGCAGCCTCGGACAAGACTCGAGCTCCTATAATTCACCCCTCCACTTT
CASSLGQDSSSYNSPLHF
>15|TRBD1|few|TRBJ1-1|TRBV3-1/TRBV3-2
TGTGCCAGCAGCCCGGGACAGGGGCCGAACACTGAAGCTTTCTTT
CASSPGQGPNTEAFF
>14|.|.|TRBJ1-5|TRBV5-8
TGTGCCAGCAGCTTGTCTCCGGGGGAGCAGCCCCAGCATTTT
CASSLSPGEQPQHF
>14|.|.|TRBJ2-7|TRBV28
TGTGCCAGCAGTTTATTATTGGGCAGCTACGAGCAGTACTTC
CASSLLLGSYEQYF
>15|.|.|TRBJ1-2|TRBV27
TGTGCCAGCAGTTTACTTGGTTGGCGACCGGGTGGCTACACCTTC
CASSLLGWRPGGYTF
>14|.|.|TRBJ1-5|TRBV6-1
TGTGCCAGCAGTTATTCTGGGGGCCTTCAGCCCCAGCATTTT
CASSYSGGLQPQHF
>16|TRBD1|.|TRBJ1-2|TRBV14
TGTGCCAGCAGCCAAGACGACAGGGGGCTCTACTATGGCTACACCTTC
CASSQDDRGLYYGYTF
>12|.|.|TRBJ1-1|TRBV11-2
TGTGCCAGCAGCTTGGGGAGCATCGCAGCTTTCTTT
CASSLGSIAAFF
>19|TRBD1|.|TRBJ2-1|TRBV3-1/TRBV3-2
TGTGCCAGCAGCCTCCGGGGCGGCCTGGGACAGGGTAAGGTAAATGAGCAGTTCTTC
CASSLRGGLGQGKVNEQFF
>14|TRBD1|.|TRBJ1-5|TRBV9
TGTGCCAGCAGCACAGGGACAGGGAATCAGCCCCAGCATTTT
CASSTGTGNQPQHF
>16|TRBD2|once|TRBJ2-7|TRBV5-4
TGTGCCAGCAGCTTGGTGTCTAGCGGGAGGACCTACGAGCAGTACTTC
CASSLVSSGRTYEQYF
>13|TRBD1|.|TRBJ1-2|TRBV7-9
TGTGCCAGCAGCTCCGGGACAGACTATGGCTACACCTTC
CASSSGTDYGYTF
>14|.|.|TRBJ2-7|TRBV4-1
TGCGCCAGCAGCCAAGAGGACAGCTCCTACGAGCAGTACTTC
CASSQEDSSYEQYF
>14|.|.|TRBJ2-4|TRBV6-5
TGTGCCAGCAGCCCCGCTATAGCCAAAAACATTCAGTACTTC
CASSPAIAKNIQYF
>16|TRBD1|.|TRBJ1-4|TRBV28
TGTGCCAGCAGTTTGCAGATACAGGGGGCAGGTGAAAAACTGTTTTTT
CASSLQIQGAGEKLFF
>15|.|once|TRBJ1-6|TRBV3-1/TRBV3-2
TGTGCCAGCAGCCAAGAGTCCGGTATGAATTCACCCCTCCACTTT
CASSQESGMNSPLHF